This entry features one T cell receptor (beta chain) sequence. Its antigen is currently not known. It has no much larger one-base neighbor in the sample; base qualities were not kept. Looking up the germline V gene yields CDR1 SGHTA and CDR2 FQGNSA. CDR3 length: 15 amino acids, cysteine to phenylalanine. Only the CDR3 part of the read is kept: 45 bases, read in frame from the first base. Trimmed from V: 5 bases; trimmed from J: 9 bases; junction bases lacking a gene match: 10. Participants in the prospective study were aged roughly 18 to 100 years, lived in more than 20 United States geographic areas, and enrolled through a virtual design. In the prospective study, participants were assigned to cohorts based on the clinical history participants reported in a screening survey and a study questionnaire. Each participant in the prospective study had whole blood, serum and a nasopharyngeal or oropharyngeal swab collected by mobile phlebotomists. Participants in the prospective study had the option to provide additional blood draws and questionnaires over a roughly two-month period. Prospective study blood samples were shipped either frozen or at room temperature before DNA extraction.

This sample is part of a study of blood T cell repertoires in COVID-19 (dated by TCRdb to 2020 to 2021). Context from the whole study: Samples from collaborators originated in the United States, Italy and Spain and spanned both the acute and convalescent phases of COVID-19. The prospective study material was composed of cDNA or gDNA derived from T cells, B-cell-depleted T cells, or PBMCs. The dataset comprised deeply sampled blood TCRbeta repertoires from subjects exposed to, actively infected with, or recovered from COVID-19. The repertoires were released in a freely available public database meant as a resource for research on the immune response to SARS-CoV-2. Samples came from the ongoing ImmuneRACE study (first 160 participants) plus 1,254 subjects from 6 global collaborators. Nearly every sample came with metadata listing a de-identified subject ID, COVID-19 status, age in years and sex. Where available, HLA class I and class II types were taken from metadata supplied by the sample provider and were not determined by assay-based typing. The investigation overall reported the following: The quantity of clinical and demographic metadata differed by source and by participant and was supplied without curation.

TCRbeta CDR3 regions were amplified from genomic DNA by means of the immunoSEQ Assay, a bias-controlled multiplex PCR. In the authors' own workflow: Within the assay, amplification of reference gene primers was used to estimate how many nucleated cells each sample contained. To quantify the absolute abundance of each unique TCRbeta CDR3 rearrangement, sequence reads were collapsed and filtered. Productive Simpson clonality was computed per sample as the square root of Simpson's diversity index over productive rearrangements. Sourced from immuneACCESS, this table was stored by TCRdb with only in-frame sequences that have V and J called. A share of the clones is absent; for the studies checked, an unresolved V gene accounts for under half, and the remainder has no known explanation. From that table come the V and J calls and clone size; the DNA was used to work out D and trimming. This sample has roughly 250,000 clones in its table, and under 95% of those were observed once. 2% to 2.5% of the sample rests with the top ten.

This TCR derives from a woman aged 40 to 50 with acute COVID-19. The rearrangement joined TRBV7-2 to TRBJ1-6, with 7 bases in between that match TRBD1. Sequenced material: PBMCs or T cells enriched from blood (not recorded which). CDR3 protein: CASSAGRGPRSPLHF. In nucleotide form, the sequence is TGTGCCAGCAGCGCCGGGAGGGGGCCACGTTCACCCCTCCACTTT.